The T cell receptor beta chain under discussion was sequenced for a study of T cell responses to AZD1222 COVID-19 vaccine. On the study more broadly: Analysis merged second doses at about 4 or about 12 weeks. Study-level findings and limits: Repertoire collection took place solely once the T cell response had peaked. The study found vaccine-associated CD4 TCRs spanning spike, dominant at 160-218 and 743-854.

Repertoires were generated with immunoSEQ multiplex PCR, while TCRdb's copy carries only in-frame clones and drops some. Of 150,000 to 160,000 clones in the sample, around 90% were seen once. With 4 bases removed from V and 2 bases from J, the gap between germline ends came to 11 bases. From germline, CDR1 is ENHRY and CDR2 SYGVKD. The CDR3 spans 14 residues. Note on this clone: Its antigen remains unknown.

The sequence was obtained from an adult in good health. The starting material was peripheral blood, obtained on day 0 of AZD1222 vaccination. The chain is built from TRBV10-3 and TRBJ1-2; D might be TRBD1 (6 bases). CDR3 sequence reads: CAISGQAGNYGYTF. CDR3 bases: TGTGCCATCAGTGGACAGGCGGGGAACTATGGCTACACCTTC.